These T cell receptor beta chains were read from a single sample in a study of early T cells in non-severe SARS-CoV-2 infection. TCRdb reprocessed the 5' RACE reads via MiXCR and lists one record per CDR3 protein. The sample lists roughly 81,000 distinct CDR3 sequences, 9.5% to 13% occurring once. Sequencing input: whole blood. These receptor sequences come from an adult who was a healthcare worker with PCR-confirmed SARS-CoV-2 infection or an uninfected control (not recorded which). The CDR3 runs from the conserved cysteine through the conserved F or W. D genes are given only for firm matches. The listing skips clone size in some rows; elsewhere it reads once, few, many or a size class.

D	V	length	J	size	DNA	CDR3
TRBD1	TRBV11-2	13	TRBJ2-3	NA	TGTGCCAGCAGTATGGACAGGGGAGATACGCAGTATTTT	CASSMDRGDTQYF
NA	TRBV20-1	12	TRBJ1-2	NA	TGCAGTGCCACTACAGGGCTCTATGGCTACACCTTC	CSATTGLYGYTF
TRBD2	TRBV7-2	17	TRBJ2-4	few	TGTGCCAGCAGCCGGCGGACTAGCGGGTCCCCCAAAAACATTCAGTACTTC	CASSRRTSGSPKNIQYF
NA	TRBV7-8	18	TRBJ2-7	few	TGTGCCAGCAGCTTACATCTGATCCCCGGGACCGCTTCCTACGAGCAGTACTTC	CASSLHLIPGTASYEQYF
TRBD1	TRBV30	15	TRBJ1-5	NA	TGTGCCTGGAGTTTGGCAGGGGGGTTCAATCAGCCCCAGCATTTT	CAWSLAGGFNQPQHF
TRBD1	TRBV19	14	TRBJ2-1	many	TGTGCCAGTAGGGGGACAGGGGATAGGAATGAGCAGTTCTTC	CASRGTGDRNEQFF
NA	TRBV11-1	14	TRBJ1-1	NA	TGTGCCAGCAGCTGGGGCCAGGGGAACACTGAAGCTTTCTTT	CASSWGQGNTEAFF
NA	TRBV9	15	TRBJ1-6	few	TGTGCCAGCAGCGTAGGGCCAGACCATAATTCACCCCTCCACTTT	CASSVGPDHNSPLHF
NA	TRBV5-1	14	TRBJ2-5	NA	TGCGCCAGCAGCATTGGAAACCTCCAAGAGACCCAGTACTTC	CASSIGNLQETQYF
TRBD2	TRBV12-3/TRBV12-4	16	TRBJ2-1	many	TGTGCCAGCCGTCGGACTAGCGGGTATTCCTACAATGAGCAGTTCTTC	CASRRTSGYSYNEQFF
NA	TRBV5-6	17	TRBJ1-5	many	TGTGCCAGCAGCATCCGGGACGGCCTTTATAGCAATCAGCCCCAGCATTTT	CASSIRDGLYSNQPQHF
NA	TRBV7-6	13	TRBJ2-1	once	TGTGCCAGCAGCCCAGCGGTGTCCCGGGACTGGGCCTTC	CASSPAVSRDWAF
TRBD2	TRBV7-9	14	TRBJ2-5	NA	TGTGCCAGCAGCGAGCTAGCGGGGAAAGAGACCCAGTACTTC	CASSELAGKETQYF
NA	TRBV6-2/TRBV6-3	16	TRBJ1-5	few	TGTGCCAGCAGTTACTCAGGAGGGGGGGTTGCTCAGCCCCAGCATTTT	CASSYSGGGVAQPQHF
NA	TRBV29-1	11	TRBJ1-2	NA	TGCAGCGTTAGGACAGTGTATGGCTACACCTTC	CSVRTVYGYTF
TRBD1	TRBV18	16	TRBJ1-2	many	TGTGCCAGCTCACTATCGGGACAGGTTTTCAACTATGGCTACACCTTC	CASSLSGQVFNYGYTF
TRBD2	TRBV29-1	14	TRBJ2-5	few	TGCAGCGTTGTCTCCGGGGGGGCTTGGGAGACCCAGTACTTC	CSVVSGGAWETQYF
NA	TRBV10-3	14	TRBJ1-5	NA	TGTGCCATCGCCGACAGACGGGAAAATCAGCCCCAGCATTTT	CAIADRRENQPQHF
NA	TRBV28	14	TRBJ1-1	NA	TGTGCCAGCAGTTTCGACCGAAGAAAGACTGAAGCTTTCTTT	CASSFDRRKTEAFF
NA	TRBV9	12	TRBJ2-1	few	TGTGCCAGCAGCGTAGACGAATATGAGCAGTTCTTC	CASSVDEYEQFF
NA	TRBV7-2	14	TRBJ1-5	many	TGTGCCAGCAGCTTCACACCACAGATCCAGCCCCAGCATTTT	CASSFTPQIQPQHF